The entry below gives a single TCR beta chain sequence along with its context. These data originate in a study of control samples from healthy donors and cancer patients. The table came from immunoSEQ multiplex PCR; TCRdb's copy has only in-frame clones and leaves some out. The sample has 84,000 or so clones; about nine tenths are singletons. The CDR3 covers 18 residues. Germline V gives CDR1 MGHRA, CDR2 YSYEKL. The J segment lost 0 bases and the V segment lost 2 bases, leaving 9 bases of the junction unmatched. Specimen: blood. The clonotype was recovered from a young man in good health. The chain uses TRBV4-1 and TRBJ2-5; TRBD2 matches 10 bases. In DNA, the CDR3 is TGCGCCAGCAGCCAACCCCCTAGCGGGGGAATGTACCAAGAGACCCAGTACTTC. This encodes CASSQPPSGGMYQETQYF.